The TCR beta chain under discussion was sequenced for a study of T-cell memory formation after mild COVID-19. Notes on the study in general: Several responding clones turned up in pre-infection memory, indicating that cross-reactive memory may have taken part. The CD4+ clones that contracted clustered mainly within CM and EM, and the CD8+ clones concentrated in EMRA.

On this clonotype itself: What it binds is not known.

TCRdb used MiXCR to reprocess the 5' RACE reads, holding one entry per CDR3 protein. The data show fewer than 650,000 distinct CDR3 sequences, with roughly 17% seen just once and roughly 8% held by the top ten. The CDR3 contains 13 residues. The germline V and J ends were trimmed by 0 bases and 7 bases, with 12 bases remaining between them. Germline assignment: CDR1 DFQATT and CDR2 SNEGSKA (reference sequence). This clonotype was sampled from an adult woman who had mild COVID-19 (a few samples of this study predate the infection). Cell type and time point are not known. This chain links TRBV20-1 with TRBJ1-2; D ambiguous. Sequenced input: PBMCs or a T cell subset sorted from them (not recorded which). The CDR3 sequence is CSAREDRGFGYTF. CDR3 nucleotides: TGCAGTGCTAGAGAGGATCGAGGCTTTGGCTACACCTTC.